This is a list of T cell receptor beta chains from one sample in a study of blood T cell repertoires in COVID-19. This table comes from immunoSEQ multiplex PCR, and its TCRdb copy is limited to in-frame clones, with some not included. The sample carries approximately 91,000 clones, approximately 80% recorded once. Sequenced input: peripheral blood. These receptor sequences come from a woman older than 75 with acute or convalescent COVID-19. Each CDR3 is given without its conserved first and last residue. Each record gives: V gene, D gene, J gene, CDR3 length, CDR3 protein. The D gene is left open where the match is weak.

>TRBV9|.|TRBJ1-4|14
ASSVAGWRTNEKLF
>TRBV3-1/TRBV3-2|.|TRBJ2-7|13
ASSRSAGSFYEQY
>TRBV14|TRBD1|TRBJ1-1|12
AKRQGAGNTEAF
>TRBV5-4|.|TRBJ2-7|13
ASSLSGVGSYEQY
>TRBV28|.|TRBJ2-7|11
ASSSIQVSEQY
>TRBV28|.|TRBJ1-2|11
ASSQAPHYGYT
>TRBV10-3|TRBD1|TRBJ1-1|12
AITRDRENTEAF
>TRBV28|TRBD1|TRBJ1-5|15
ASSFAGTGVFDQPQH
>TRBV24-1|.|TRBJ2-5|10
ATSDLAETQY
>TRBV6-2/TRBV6-3|TRBD1|TRBJ1-5|13
ASSDPRGRTQPQH
>TRBV4-2|.|TRBJ2-2|13
ASSQSTGRTGELF
>TRBV6-4|.|TRBJ1-3|15
ASSASGGLSPGNTIY
>TRBV28|.|TRBJ1-4|12
ASSSRPGGEKLF
>TRBV3-1/TRBV3-2|TRBD2|TRBJ2-3|16
ASSQDRGLAGVGDTQY
>TRBV9|TRBD1|TRBJ1-6|12
ASSATGSNSPLH
>TRBV7-2|.|TRBJ2-3|12
ASSPRKGTDTQY
>TRBV5-1|TRBD1|TRBJ2-2|13
ASSFSGGFAGELF
>TRBV23-1|TRBD1|TRBJ1-2|16
ASPPFLFEGQGVNGYT
>TRBV7-6|TRBD2|TRBJ2-1|13
ASSLYLAGNNEQF
>TRBV10-3|.|TRBJ1-1|13
AISESELMNTEAF
>TRBV12-3/TRBV12-4|.|TRBJ1-3|11
ASRRVPGNTIY
>TRBV24-1|.|TRBJ1-1|12
ATSDLPPNTEAF
>TRBV19|.|TRBJ1-4|10
ASRRIGEKLF
>TRBV28|TRBD2|TRBJ2-7|12
ASSSGLAGAGLY
>TRBV10-1|TRBD1|TRBJ2-1|13
AIPTGGSGYNEQF
>TRBV27|TRBD1|TRBJ2-6|14
ASRDRLSSGANVLT
>TRBV5-4|TRBD1|TRBJ2-3|12
ASSTGQGQDTQY
>TRBV7-6|.|TRBJ2-7|12
ASSVTGSSYEQY
>TRBV7-3|TRBD2|TRBJ2-3|12
ASSSSGGYGTQY
>TRBV20-1|.|TRBJ2-1|13
SASGLAASDNEQF
>TRBV5-5|.|TRBJ1-5|12
ASRPGVGNQPQH
>TRBV15|.|TRBJ1-1|12
ATSRQYMNTEAF
>TRBV28|.|TRBJ2-7|14
ASSSGAGQPSYEQY
>TRBV18|TRBD2|TRBJ2-1|16
ASSPLILASGTYNEQF
>TRBV4-2|.|TRBJ2-4|15
ASSQDLDRRGKNIQY
>TRBV4-1|.|TRBJ1-3|12
ASRQRGSGNTIY
>TRBV27|.|TRBJ1-5|11
ASRRTAYQPQH
>TRBV30|.|TRBJ1-1|10
AWGTGRGEAF
>TRBV19|.|TRBJ1-1|13
ASSDPAGPKAEAF
>TRBV19|TRBD1|TRBJ2-1|12
ASKKGATYNEQF
>TRBV7-8|TRBD2|TRBJ2-7|13
ASSSQRGSSYEQY